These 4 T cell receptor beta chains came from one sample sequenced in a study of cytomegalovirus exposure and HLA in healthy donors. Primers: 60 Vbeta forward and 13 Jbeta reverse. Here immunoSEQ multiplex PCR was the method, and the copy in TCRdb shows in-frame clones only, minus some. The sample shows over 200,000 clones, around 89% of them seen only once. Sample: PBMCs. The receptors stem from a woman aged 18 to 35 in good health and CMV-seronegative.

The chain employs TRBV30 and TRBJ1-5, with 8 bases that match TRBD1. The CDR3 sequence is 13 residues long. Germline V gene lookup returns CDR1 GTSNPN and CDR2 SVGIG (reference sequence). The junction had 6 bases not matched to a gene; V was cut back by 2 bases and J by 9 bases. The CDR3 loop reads CAWSLDRGGPQHF. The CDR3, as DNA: TGTGCCTGGAGTCTAGACAGGGGTGGGCCCCAGCATTTT.

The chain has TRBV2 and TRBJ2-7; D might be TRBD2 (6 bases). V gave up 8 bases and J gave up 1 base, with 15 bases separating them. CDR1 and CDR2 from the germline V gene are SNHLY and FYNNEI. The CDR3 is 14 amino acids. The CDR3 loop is CASASGTYSYEQYF. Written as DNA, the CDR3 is TGTGCCAGCGCCTCCGGGACTTATTCCTACGAGCAGTACTTC.

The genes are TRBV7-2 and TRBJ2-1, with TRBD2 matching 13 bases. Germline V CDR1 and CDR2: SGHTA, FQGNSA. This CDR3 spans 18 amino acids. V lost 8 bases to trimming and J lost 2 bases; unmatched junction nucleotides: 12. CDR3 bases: TGTGCCAGCGTAATACTAGCGGGAGGGCCTAGTACCTACAATGAGCAGTTCTTC. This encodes CASVILAGGPSTYNEQFF.

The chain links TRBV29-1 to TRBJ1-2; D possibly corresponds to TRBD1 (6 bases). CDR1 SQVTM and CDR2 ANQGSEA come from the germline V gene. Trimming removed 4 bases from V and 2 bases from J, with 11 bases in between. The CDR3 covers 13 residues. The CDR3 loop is CSVVGGRNYGYTF. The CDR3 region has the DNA TGCAGCGTTGTAGGGGGTCGCAACTATGGCTACACCTTC. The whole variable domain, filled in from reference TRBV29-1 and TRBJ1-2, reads SAVISQKPSRDICQRGTSLTIQCQVDSQVTMMFWYRQQPGQSLTLIATANQGSEATYESGFVIDKFPISRPNLTFSTLTVSNMSPEDSSIYLCSVVGGRNYGYTFGSGTRLTVV.